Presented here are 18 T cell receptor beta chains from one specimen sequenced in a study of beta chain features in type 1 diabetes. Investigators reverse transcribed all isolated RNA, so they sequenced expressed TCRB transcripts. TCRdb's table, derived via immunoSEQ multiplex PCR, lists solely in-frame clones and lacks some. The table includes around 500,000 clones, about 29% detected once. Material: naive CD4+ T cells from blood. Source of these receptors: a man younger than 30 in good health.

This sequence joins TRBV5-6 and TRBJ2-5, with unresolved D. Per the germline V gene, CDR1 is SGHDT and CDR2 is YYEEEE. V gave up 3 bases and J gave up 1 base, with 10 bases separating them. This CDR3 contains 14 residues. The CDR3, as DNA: TGTGCCAGCAGCTCCTGGTCAGCCCAAGAGACCCAGTACTTC. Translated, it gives CASSSWSAQETQYF.

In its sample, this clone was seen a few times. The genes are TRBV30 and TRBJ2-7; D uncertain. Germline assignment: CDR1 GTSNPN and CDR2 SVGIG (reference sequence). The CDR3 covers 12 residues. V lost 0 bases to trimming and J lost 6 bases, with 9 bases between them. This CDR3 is CAWSVEAREQYF. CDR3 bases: TGTGCCTGGAGTGTTGAGGCTCGCGAGCAGTACTTC.

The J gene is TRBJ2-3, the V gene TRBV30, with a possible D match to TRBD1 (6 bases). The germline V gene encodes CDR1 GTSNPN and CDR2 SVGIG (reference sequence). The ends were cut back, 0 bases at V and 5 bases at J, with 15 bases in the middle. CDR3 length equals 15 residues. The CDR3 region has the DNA TGTGCCTGGAGTGTGCTTGGGGGCAGTTTAGATACGCAGTATTTT. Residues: CAWSVLGGSLDTQYF. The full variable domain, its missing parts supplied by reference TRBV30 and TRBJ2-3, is SQTIHQWPATLVQPVGSPLSLECTVEGTSNPNLYWYRQAAGRGLQLLFYSVGIGQISSEVPQNLSASRPQDRQFILSSKKLLLSDSGFYLCAWSVLGGSLDTQYFGPGTRLTVL.

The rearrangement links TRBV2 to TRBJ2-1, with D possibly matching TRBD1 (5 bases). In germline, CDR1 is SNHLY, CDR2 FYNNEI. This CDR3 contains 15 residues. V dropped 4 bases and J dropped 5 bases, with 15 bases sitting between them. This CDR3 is CASSVYRPLHNEQFF. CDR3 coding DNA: TGTGCCAGCAGTGTATACAGGCCCCTCCACAATGAGCAGTTCTTC.

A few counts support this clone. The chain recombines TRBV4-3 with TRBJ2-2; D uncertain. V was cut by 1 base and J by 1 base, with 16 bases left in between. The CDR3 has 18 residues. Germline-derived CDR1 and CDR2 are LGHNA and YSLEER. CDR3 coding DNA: TGCGCCAGCAGCCAAGGTCATGGCCTGAACTTGAACACCGGGGAGCTGTTTTTT. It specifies CASSQGHGLNLNTGELFF.

The CDR3 sequence is CASSLALAGDWDEQFF. In nucleotides, the CDR3 is TGCGCCAGCAGCTTGGCCCTCGCGGGAGACTGGGATGAGCAGTTCTTC. The chain links TRBV5-1 to TRBJ2-1; the match to TRBD2 covers 7 bases. The CDR3 is 16 residues long. The V segment lost 0 bases and the J segment 8 bases; nucleotides outside the gene matches: 11. Germline lookup yields CDR1 SGHRS and CDR2 YFSETQ.

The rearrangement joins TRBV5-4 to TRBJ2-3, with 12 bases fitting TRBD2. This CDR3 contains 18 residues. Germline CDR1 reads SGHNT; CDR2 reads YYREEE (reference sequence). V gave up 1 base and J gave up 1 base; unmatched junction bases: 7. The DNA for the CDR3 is TGTGCCAGCAGCTTGAGGACTAGCGGGGCTTCCGGCACAGATACGCAGTATTTT. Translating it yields CASSLRTSGASGTDTQYF.

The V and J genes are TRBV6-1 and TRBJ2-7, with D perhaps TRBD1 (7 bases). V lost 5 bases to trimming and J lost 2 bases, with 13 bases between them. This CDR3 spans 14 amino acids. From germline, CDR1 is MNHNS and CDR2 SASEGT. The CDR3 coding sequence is TGTGCCAGCAGTAAACAGGGGACTCCCTACGAGCAGTACTTC. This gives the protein CASSKQGTPYEQYF.

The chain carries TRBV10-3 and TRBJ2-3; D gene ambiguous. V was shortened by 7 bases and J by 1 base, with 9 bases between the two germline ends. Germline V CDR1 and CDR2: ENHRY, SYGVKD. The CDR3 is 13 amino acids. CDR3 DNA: TGTGCCATCACCGCCCAGGGCACAGATACGCAGTATTTT. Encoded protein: CAITAQGTDTQYF.

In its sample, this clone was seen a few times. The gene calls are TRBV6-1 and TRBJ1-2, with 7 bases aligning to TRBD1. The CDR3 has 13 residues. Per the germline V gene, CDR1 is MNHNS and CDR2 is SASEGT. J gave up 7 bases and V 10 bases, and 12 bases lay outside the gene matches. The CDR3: CAINSVTGFGYTF. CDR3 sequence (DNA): TGTGCCATCAACTCGGTGACAGGGTTTGGCTACACCTTC.

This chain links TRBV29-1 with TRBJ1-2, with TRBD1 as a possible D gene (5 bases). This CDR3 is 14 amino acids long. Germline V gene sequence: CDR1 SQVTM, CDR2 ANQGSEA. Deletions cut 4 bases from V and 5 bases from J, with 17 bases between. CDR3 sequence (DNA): TGCAGCGTTGTCCTAACGGGGGGTTCGTATGGCTACACCTTC. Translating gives CSVVLTGGSYGYTF.

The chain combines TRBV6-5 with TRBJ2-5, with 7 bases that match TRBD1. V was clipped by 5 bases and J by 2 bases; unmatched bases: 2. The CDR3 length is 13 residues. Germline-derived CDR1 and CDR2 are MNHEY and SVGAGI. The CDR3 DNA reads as TGTGCCAGCAGTATCAGGGGGCAAGAGACCCAGTACTTC. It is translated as CASSIRGQETQYF.

This CDR3 is CAWGPRWTQYF. CDR3 coding DNA: TGTGCCTGGGGCCCCCGTTGGACCCAGTACTTC. The chain carries TRBV30 and TRBJ2-5; D uncertain. Germline CDR1 reads GTSNPN; CDR2 reads SVGIG (reference sequence). Trimming removed 5 bases from V and 7 bases from J, with 11 bases in between. This CDR3 has 11 amino acids.

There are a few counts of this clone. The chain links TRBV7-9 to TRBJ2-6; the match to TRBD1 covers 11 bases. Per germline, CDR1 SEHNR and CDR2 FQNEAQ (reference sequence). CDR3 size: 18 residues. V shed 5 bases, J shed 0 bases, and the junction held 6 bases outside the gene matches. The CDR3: CASSPRTGGNSGANVLTF. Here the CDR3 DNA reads TGTGCCAGCAGCCCTAGGACAGGGGGCAACTCTGGGGCCAACGTCCTGACTTTC.

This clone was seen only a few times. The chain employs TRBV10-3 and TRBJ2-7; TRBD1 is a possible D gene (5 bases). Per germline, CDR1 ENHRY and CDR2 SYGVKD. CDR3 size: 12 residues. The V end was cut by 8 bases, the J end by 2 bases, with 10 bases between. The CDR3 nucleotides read TGTGCCATCCAGGGATCTGCCTACGAGCAGTACTTC. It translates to CAIQGSAYEQYF.

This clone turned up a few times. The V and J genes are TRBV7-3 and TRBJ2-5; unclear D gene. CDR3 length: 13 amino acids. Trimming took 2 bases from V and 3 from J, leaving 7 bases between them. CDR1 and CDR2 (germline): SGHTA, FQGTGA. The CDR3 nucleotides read TGTGCCAGCAGCTTATCACGGGAAGAGACCCAGTACTTC. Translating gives CASSLSREETQYF.

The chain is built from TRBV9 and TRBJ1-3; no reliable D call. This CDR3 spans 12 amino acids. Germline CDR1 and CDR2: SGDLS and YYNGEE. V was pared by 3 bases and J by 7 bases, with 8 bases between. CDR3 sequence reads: CASSATENTIYF. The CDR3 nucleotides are TGTGCCAGCAGCGCTACAGAGAACACCATATATTTT.

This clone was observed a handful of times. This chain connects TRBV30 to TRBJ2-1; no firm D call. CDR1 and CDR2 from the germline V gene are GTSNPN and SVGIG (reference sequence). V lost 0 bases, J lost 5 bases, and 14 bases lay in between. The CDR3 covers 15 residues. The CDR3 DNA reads TGTGCCTGGAGTGTAACTCGGAGAGTCGACAATGAGCAGTTCTTC. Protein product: CAWSVTRRVDNEQFF.